This is a list of T cell receptor beta chains from one sample in a study of cytomegalovirus exposure and HLA in healthy donors. Generated by immunoSEQ multiplex PCR, the TCRdb table keeps only in-frame clones and is missing some. This sample has tens of thousands of clones, with about 97% found just once. What was sequenced was PBMCs. The receptor source for this set is a young woman in good health and CMV-seropositive. Both conserved end residues are part of each CDR3. A D gene is named only where the DNA matches it firmly. The listing skips clone size in some rows; elsewhere it reads once, few, many or a size class.

d_call,v_call,clone_size,cdr3_length,j_call,cdr3_nt,cdr3_aa
-,TRBV6-1,-,13,TRBJ2-5,TGTGCCACCTTAGACCGTCCCGAGGGGACCCAGTACTTC,CATLDRPEGTQYF
-,TRBV7-3,-,16,TRBJ2-1,TGTGCCAGCAGCTTAGGGCTAGCTACCTCTGGTAATGAGCAGTTCTTC,CASSLGLATSGNEQFF
-,TRBV27,-,14,TRBJ1-2,TGTGCCAGCAGTTTACATTCAGGGTCAGGCGGCTACACCTTC,CASSLHSGSGGYTF
TRBD1,TRBV6-1,-,14,TRBJ1-2,TGTGCCAGCAGTGAAGCTGGGACAGGGAATGGCTACACCTTC,CASSEAGTGNGYTF
-,TRBV21-1,-,14,TRBJ2-7,TGTGCCAGCACCCATAGCGGGAGGGACTACGAGCAGTACTTC,CASTHSGRDYEQYF
-,TRBV30,-,14,TRBJ2-3,TGTGCCTGGAGTCGCGGATATGAAACAGATACGCAGTATTTT,CAWSRGYETDTQYF
-,TRBV7-9,-,15,TRBJ2-3,TGTGCCAGCAGCCTCCTCTCCCCTAGCACAGATACGCAGTATTTT,CASSLLSPSTDTQYF
TRBD1,TRBV30,-,13,TRBJ1-2,TGTGCCTGGACGGGACAGGTGGTCTATGGCTACACCTTC,CAWTGQVVYGYTF
TRBD1,TRBV7-2,-,12,TRBJ1-2,TGTGCCACTGACAGGGGGGCCTCTGGCTACACCTTC,CATDRGASGYTF
-,TRBV28,few,11,TRBJ1-5,TGTGCCAGCGGAGAGGGTCAGCCCCAGCATTTT,CASGEGQPQHF
TRBD1,TRBV27,-,13,TRBJ1-4,TGTGCCAGCACTGCTGACAGGGAGAAAAAACTGTTTTTT,CASTADREKKLFF
TRBD2,TRBV5-4,-,15,TRBJ2-2,TGTGCCAGCAGCTTGGCCCAGGGCGGGAGCGGGGAGCTGTTTTTT,CASSLAQGGSGELFF
TRBD2,TRBV7-3,-,17,TRBJ2-2,TGTGCCAGCAGCCTCCCGGGGCTAGCGGAGAACACCGGGGAGCTGTTTTTT,CASSLPGLAENTGELFF
-,TRBV28,-,15,TRBJ2-7,TGTGCCAGCAGTGGACCCTACAGGGTGTCCTACGAGCAGTACTTC,CASSGPYRVSYEQYF
TRBD1,TRBV28,-,16,TRBJ1-2,TGTGCCAGCAGTTTCGCCGGGACAGGGGGGAGCTATGGCTACACCTTC,CASSFAGTGGSYGYTF
TRBD1,TRBV29-1,-,15,TRBJ2-7,TGCAGCGTTGAAGATAGAGACAGGGGGCCCTACGAGCAGTACTTC,CSVEDRDRGPYEQYF
TRBD2,TRBV28,once,17,TRBJ2-1,TGTGCCAGCAGTCCACTAGCGGGAGGGGGGACCTACAATGAGCAGTTCTTC,CASSPLAGGGTYNEQFF
-,TRBV6-5,-,15,TRBJ2-5,TGTGCCAGCAGTTACTCTTCGGGATTCCAAGAGACCCAGTACTTC,CASSYSSGFQETQYF
TRBD2,TRBV9,-,17,TRBJ2-1,TGTGCCAGCAGCGTAGGGTTTGGGGCGGGAGATAGGAATGAGCAGTTCTTC,CASSVGFGAGDRNEQFF
TRBD1,TRBV2,once,14,TRBJ2-3,TGTGCCAGCAGGGGGGACAGATACACAGATACGCAGTATTTT,CASRGDRYTDTQYF
-,TRBV9,-,14,TRBJ2-7,TGTGCCAGCAGCGTAGGTCCAGGGTCCTACGAGCAGTACTTC,CASSVGPGSYEQYF